This T cell receptor beta chain was captured by sequencing in a study of T cells in Graves' hyperthyroidism and ophthalmopathy. The source material, RNA transcripts, was used to amplify TCR beta CDR3 regions. HTBI primers were the set used in a first-round RT-PCR of the TCR CDR3. MiXCR was run by TCRdb on the multiplex PCR reads, yielding one entry per CDR3 protein. Of 480,000 or so distinct CDR3 sequences in the sample, around 14% are singletons; the top ten hold about a sixth. Study observations and caveats: Clonotypes that were expanded in thyroid above 0.001 mostly appeared in blood too.

As concerns this clonotype: Its antigen is undetermined.

Germline-derived CDR1 and CDR2 are WNHNN and SYGVQD (reference sequence). Germline trimming cut 10 bases from V and 0 bases from J; bases unmatched to any gene: 18. This CDR3 contains 18 residues. The sample comprised blood. The J gene is TRBJ1-5, the V gene TRBV10-1; 7 bases fit TRBD1. The origin of this receptor is a woman aged 18-29 years with Graves' hyperthyroidism. CDR3 residues: CATSPPSDRAHSNQPQHF. In DNA, the CDR3 is TGCGCCACCTCCCCGCCGTCTGACAGGGCGCATAGCAATCAGCCCCAGCATTTT.